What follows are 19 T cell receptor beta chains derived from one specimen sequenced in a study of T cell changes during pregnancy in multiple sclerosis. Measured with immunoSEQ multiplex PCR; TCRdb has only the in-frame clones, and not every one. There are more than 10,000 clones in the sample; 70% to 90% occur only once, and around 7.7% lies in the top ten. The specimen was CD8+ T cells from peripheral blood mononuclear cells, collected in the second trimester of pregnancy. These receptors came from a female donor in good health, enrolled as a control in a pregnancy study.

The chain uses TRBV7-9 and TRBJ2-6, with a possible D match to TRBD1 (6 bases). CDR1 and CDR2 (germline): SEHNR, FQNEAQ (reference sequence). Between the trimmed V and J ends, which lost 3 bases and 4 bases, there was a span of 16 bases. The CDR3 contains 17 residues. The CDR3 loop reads CASSLVGTFGGANVLTF. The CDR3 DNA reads TGTGCCAGCAGCTTGGTAGGGACATTCGGGGGGGCCAACGTCCTGACTTTC.

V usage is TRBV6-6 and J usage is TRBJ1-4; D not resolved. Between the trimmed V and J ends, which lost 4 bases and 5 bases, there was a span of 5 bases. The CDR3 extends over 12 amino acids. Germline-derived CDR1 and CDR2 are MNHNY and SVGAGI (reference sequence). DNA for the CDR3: TGTGCCAGCAGTTTTATCAATGAAAAACTGTTTTTT. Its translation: CASSFINEKLFF.

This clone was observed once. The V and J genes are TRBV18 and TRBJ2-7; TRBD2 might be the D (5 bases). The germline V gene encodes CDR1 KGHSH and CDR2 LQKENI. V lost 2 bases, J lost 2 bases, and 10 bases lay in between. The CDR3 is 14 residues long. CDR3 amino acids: CASSPERVTYEQYF. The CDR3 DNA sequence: TGTGCCAGCTCACCAGAGAGGGTTACCTACGAGCAGTACTTC. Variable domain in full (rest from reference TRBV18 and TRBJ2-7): NAGVMQNPRHLVRRRGQEARLRCSPMKGHSHVYWYRQLPEEGLKFMVYLQKENIIDESGMPKERFSAEFPKEGPSILRIQQVVRGDSAAYFCASSPERVTYEQYFGPGTRLTVT.

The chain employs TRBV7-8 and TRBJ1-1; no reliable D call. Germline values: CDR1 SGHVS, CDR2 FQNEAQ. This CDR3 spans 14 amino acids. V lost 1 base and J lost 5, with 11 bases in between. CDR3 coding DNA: TGTGCCAGCAGCTTAGGAGGGAGAGGGACTGAAGCTTTCTTT. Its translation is CASSLGGRGTEAFF.

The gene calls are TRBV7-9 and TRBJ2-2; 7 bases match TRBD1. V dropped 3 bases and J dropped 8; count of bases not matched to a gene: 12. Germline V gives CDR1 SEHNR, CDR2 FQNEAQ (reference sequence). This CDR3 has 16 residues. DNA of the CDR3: TGTGCCAGCAGCTTCAGCCCTGACAGGGCTAAAGGGGAGCTGTTTTTT. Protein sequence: CASSFSPDRAKGELFF.

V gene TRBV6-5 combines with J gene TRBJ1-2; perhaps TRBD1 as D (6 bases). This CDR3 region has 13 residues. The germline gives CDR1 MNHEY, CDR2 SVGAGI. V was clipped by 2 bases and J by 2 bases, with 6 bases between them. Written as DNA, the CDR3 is TGTGCCAGCAGTTACGGGGGCAACTATGGCTACACCTTC. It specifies CASSYGGNYGYTF.

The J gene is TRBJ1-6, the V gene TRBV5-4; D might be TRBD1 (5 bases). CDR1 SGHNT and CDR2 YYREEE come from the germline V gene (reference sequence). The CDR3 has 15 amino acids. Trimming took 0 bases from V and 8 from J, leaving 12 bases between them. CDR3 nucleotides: TGTGCCAGCAGCTTGGGGACAACCCCCTATTCACCCCTCCACTTT. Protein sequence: CASSLGTTPYSPLHF.

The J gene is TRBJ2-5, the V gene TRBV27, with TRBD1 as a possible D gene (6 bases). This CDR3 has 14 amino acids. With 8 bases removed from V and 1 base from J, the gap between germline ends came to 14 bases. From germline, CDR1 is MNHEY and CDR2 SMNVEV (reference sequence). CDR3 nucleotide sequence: TGTGCCAGCGCATTGGGACATGCCCAAGAGACCCAGTACTTC. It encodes CASALGHAQETQYF.

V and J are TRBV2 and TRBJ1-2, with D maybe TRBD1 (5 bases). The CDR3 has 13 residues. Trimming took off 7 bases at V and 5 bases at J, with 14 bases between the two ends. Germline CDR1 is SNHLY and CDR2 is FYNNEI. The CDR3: CASIIGEGYGYTF. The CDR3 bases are TGTGCCAGCATTATAGGGGAGGGGTATGGCTACACCTTC. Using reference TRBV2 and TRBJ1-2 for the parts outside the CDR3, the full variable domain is EPEVTQTPSHQVTQMGQEVILRCVPISNHLYFYWYRQILGQKVEFLVSFYNNEISEKSEIFDDQFSVERPDGSNFTLKIRSTKLEDSAMYFCASIIGEGYGYTFGSGTRLTVV.

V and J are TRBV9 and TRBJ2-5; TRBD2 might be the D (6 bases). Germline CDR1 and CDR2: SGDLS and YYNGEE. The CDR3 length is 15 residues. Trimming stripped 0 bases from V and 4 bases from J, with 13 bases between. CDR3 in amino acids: CASSVGLTGGETQYF. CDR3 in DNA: TGTGCCAGCAGCGTAGGTTTGACCGGGGGAGAGACCCAGTACTTC.

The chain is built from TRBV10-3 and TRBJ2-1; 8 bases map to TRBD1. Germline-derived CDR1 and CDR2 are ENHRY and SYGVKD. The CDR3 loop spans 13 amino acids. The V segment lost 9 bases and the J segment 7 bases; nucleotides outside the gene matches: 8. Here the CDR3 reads CAMRGRGLNEQFF. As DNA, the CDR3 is TGTGCCATGCGGGGCAGGGGGCTGAATGAGCAGTTCTTC.

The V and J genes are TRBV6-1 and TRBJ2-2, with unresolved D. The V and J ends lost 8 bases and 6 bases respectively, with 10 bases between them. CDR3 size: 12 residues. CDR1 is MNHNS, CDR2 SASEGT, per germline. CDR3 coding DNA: TGTGCCAGCGGCTGGCACGCCGGGGAGCTGTTTTTT. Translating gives CASGWHAGELFF.

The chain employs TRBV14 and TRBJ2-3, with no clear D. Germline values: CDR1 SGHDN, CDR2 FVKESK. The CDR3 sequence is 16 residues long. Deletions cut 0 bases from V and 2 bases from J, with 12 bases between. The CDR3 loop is CASSQESYLYTDTQYF. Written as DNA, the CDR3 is TGTGCCAGCAGCCAAGAGTCCTATCTCTACACAGATACGCAGTATTTT.

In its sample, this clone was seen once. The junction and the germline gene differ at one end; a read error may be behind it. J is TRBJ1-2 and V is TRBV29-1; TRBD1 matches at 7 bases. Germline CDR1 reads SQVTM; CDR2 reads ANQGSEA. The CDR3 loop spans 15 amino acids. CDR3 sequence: CSVPYSPGQLYDYTF. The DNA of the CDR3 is TGCAGCGTGCCTTACTCTCCGGGACAGCTCTATGACTACACCTTC.

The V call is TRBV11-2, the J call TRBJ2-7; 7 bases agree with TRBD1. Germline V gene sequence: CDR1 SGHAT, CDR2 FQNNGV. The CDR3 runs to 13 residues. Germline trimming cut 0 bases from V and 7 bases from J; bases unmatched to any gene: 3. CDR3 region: CASSLETGEEQYF. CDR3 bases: TGTGCCAGCAGCTTAGAAACAGGGGAAGAGCAGTACTTC.

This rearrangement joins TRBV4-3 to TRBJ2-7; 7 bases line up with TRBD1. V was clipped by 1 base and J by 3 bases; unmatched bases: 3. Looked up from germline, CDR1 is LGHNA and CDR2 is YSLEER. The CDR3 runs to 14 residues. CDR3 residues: CASSQGQGFYEQYF. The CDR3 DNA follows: TGCGCCAGCAGCCAAGGACAGGGTTTCTACGAGCAGTACTTC.

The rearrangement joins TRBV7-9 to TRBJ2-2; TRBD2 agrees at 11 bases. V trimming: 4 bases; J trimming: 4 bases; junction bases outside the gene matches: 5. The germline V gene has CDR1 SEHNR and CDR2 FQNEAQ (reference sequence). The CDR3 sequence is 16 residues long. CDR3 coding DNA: TGTGCCAGCAGCTCCACTAGCGGGAGTCCCACCGGGGAGCTGTTTTTT. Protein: CASSSTSGSPTGELFF.

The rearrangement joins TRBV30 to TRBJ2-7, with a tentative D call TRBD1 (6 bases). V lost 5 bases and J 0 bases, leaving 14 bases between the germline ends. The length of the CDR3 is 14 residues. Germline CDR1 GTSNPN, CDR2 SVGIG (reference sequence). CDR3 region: CAWLQGLSSYEQYF. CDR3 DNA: TGTGCCTGGTTACAGGGCCTGAGCTCCTACGAGCAGTACTTC.

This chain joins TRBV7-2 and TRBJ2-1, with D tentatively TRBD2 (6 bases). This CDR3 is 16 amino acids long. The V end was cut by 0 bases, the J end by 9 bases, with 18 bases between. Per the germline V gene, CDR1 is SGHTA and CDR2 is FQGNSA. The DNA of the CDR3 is TGTGCCAGCAGCTTAGCGCGGGACGGGGGTACGGTTGAGCAGTTCTTC. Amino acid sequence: CASSLARDGGTVEQFF.